This is a list of T cell receptor beta chains from one sample in a study of control samples from healthy donors and cancer patients. Measured with immunoSEQ multiplex PCR; TCRdb has only the in-frame clones, and not every one. The sample records more than 100,000 clones, 85% to 90% being singletons. Input material: PBMCs. These receptors originate from a man in his forties or fifties with head and neck cancer. Both conserved end residues are part of each CDR3. D genes are given only for firm matches. The listing skips clone size in some rows; elsewhere it reads once, few, many or a size class.

TRBV6-5	many	NA	TRBJ1-2	TGTGCCAGCGGTACAGGTCACTTTATCTATGGCTACACCTTC	CASGTGHFIYGYTF
TRBV19	NA	NA	TRBJ1-6	TGTGCCAGTACGGGGGGGCATAATTCACCCCTCCACTTT	CASTGGHNSPLHF
TRBV28	NA	NA	TRBJ2-6	TGTGCCAGCCTCCTGGCAGGGGCCAACGTCCTGACTTTC	CASLLAGANVLTF
TRBV9	NA	TRBD1	TRBJ1-3	TGTGCCAGCAGCGCCGGGACAGGGGCTGGAAACACCATATATTTT	CASSAGTGAGNTIYF
TRBV2	NA	NA	TRBJ2-7	TGTGCCAGCAGGCTTATACGCTCCTACGAGCAGTACTTC	CASRLIRSYEQYF
TRBV30	few	NA	TRBJ1-2	TGTGCCTGGAGTGTAAAAATCGGAGGAGGCTACACCTTC	CAWSVKIGGGYTF
TRBV20-1	NA	NA	TRBJ2-7	TGCAGTGCTAGACAGTACGACGAGCAGTACTTC	CSARQYDEQYF
TRBV5-4	NA	NA	TRBJ1-1	TGTGCCAGCAGCTCCGGAATAGACGGCATGAACACTGAAGCTTTCTTT	CASSSGIDGMNTEAFF
TRBV4-1	NA	NA	TRBJ2-2	TGCGCCAGCAGCCAAGATTGGGGCGGGGAGCTGTTTTTT	CASSQDWGGELFF
TRBV28	NA	TRBD1	TRBJ2-7	TGTGCCAGCAGCACCCCGGGACAGGGTAACTACGAGCAGTACTTC	CASSTPGQGNYEQYF
TRBV27	NA	TRBD2	TRBJ2-6	TGTGCCAGCAGTTCCCGCAACCCGGGACTAGCGGGAGTCTCTGGGGCCAACGTCCTGACTTTC	CASSSRNPGLAGVSGANVLTF
TRBV7-9	NA	NA	TRBJ1-5	TGTGCCAGCAGCCCTACAGATAGCAATCAGCCCCAGCATTTT	CASSPTDSNQPQHF
TRBV19	NA	NA	TRBJ1-1	TGTGCCAGTTCTAATTTGAGAACTGAAGCTTTCTTT	CASSNLRTEAFF
TRBV18	NA	TRBD1	TRBJ1-4	TGTGCCAGCTCACCAGCGGGGACAGTTCAGATTGAAAAACTGTTTTTT	CASSPAGTVQIEKLFF
TRBV7-9	NA	NA	TRBJ2-7	TGTGCCAGCAGCTCCCAAACCGCCTACGAGCAGTACTTC	CASSSQTAYEQYF
TRBV28	NA	NA	TRBJ2-1	TGTGCCAGCAGTTCCCTCTACCTCCGGGACAAATCCCACAATGAGCAGTTCTTC	CASSSLYLRDKSHNEQFF
TRBV11-2	NA	NA	TRBJ2-5	TGTGCCAGCAGCGGTTCCCGGGCCGCACTGGAGACCCAGTACTTC	CASSGSRAALETQYF
TRBV6-4	NA	NA	TRBJ1-1	TGTGCCAGCAGCTCGCACAGGGATTTTGGTCGAGCTTTCTTT	CASSSHRDFGRAFF
TRBV18	NA	TRBD1	TRBJ1-5	TGTGCCAGCTCAGGAGGGACAGCTTGGCAGCCCCAGCATTTT	CASSGGTAWQPQHF
TRBV5-6	NA	NA	TRBJ1-2	TGTGCCAGCAGCTTGGCCGGGACGAACTATGGCTACACCTTC	CASSLAGTNYGYTF
TRBV3-1/TRBV3-2	few	TRBD1	TRBJ2-7	TGTGCCAGCAGCCCCAGACAGGGCTCCTACGAGCAGTACTTC	CASSPRQGSYEQYF
TRBV28	NA	NA	TRBJ1-3	TGTGCCAGCAGTTCCCCTGACAGATGGAGGGGAAACACCATATATTTT	CASSSPDRWRGNTIYF
TRBV19	once	NA	TRBJ2-2	TGTGCCAGTCCCAGGACCCCTCGAAAGAACACCGGGGAGCTGTTTTTT	CASPRTPRKNTGELFF
TRBV7-9	NA	TRBD1	TRBJ2-7	TGTGCCAGCAGCTCCAGGGGGCGCGCCTACGAGCAGTACTTC	CASSSRGRAYEQYF
TRBV4-2	NA	TRBD1	TRBJ1-1	TGTGCCAGCAGCCAAGTCGGACAGGGTAGTCTGGGGAACACTGAAGCTTTCTTT	CASSQVGQGSLGNTEAFF
TRBV6-6	NA	TRBD1	TRBJ1-1	TGTGCCAGCATAGGGACAGCAAGTCGGCTGACTGAAGCTTTCTTT	CASIGTASRLTEAFF
TRBV7-9	NA	NA	TRBJ1-1	TGTGCCAGCAGCTTACAGGTTATGAACACTGAAGCTTTCTTT	CASSLQVMNTEAFF
TRBV18	NA	NA	TRBJ1-3	TGTGCCAGCTCACCGAGGGATGGAAACACCATATATTTT	CASSPRDGNTIYF
TRBV4-1	NA	TRBD1	TRBJ2-1	TGCGCCAGCAGCCAATTTTCATCCGGACAGGGATCCTACAATGAGCAGTTCTTC	CASSQFSSGQGSYNEQFF
TRBV11-2	NA	NA	TRBJ1-1	TGTGCCAGCAGCTTAGTGGAGGGGCTGAACACTGAAGCTTTCTTT	CASSLVEGLNTEAFF
TRBV18	NA	NA	TRBJ2-3	TGTGCCAGCTCACCACCACCGGGGGCAAACACAGATACGCAGTATTTT	CASSPPPGANTDTQYF
TRBV5-1	NA	TRBD1	TRBJ2-1	TGCGCCAGCAGTTTTACAGGGGATGGGTACAATGAGCAGTTCTTC	CASSFTGDGYNEQFF
TRBV28	few	NA	TRBJ1-2	TGTGCCAGCAGTAGGGAGGGTGGCTACACCTTC	CASSREGGYTF
TRBV7-9	NA	TRBD2	TRBJ2-3	TGTGCCAGCAGCTTAGGGACAACGGGACTAGGTCACACAGATACGCAGTATTTT	CASSLGTTGLGHTDTQYF
TRBV14	NA	NA	TRBJ2-7	TGTGCCAGCAGCCAAGTCGGGGGCGGGAGTTACGAGCAGTACTTC	CASSQVGGGSYEQYF
TRBV19	once	NA	TRBJ2-7	TGTGCCAGTAGAGGGTCCGGGAAGGGGCGGTACGAGCAGTACTTC	CASRGSGKGRYEQYF
TRBV2	NA	NA	TRBJ2-1	TGTGCCAGCAGCCTAACCTTCAGGGGCGCCGACAATGAGCAGTTCTTC	CASSLTFRGADNEQFF
TRBV7-9	few	TRBD1	TRBJ1-4	TGTGCCAGCGCCCAGGGGGCGTATGAAAAACTGTTTTTT	CASAQGAYEKLFF
TRBV25-1	NA	NA	TRBJ1-1	TGTGCCAGCAGTGATCGGCAGGGTCAGACTGAAGCTTTCTTT	CASSDRQGQTEAFF
TRBV18	once	NA	TRBJ2-2	TGTGCCACCAGGGCTGCGATGAACACCGGGGAGCTGTTTTTT	CATRAAMNTGELFF
TRBV9	NA	NA	TRBJ2-1	TGTGCCAGCAGCTTGGGACTCCACGAGTTCGACAATGAGCAGTTCTTC	CASSLGLHEFDNEQFF
TRBV5-1	few	TRBD2	TRBJ2-7	TGCGCCAGCAGCCCCTCACCGGGGGGCGAGCAGTACTTC	CASSPSPGGEQYF
TRBV28	once	NA	TRBJ2-7	TGTGCCAGCAGTTCATCGAGTTACGAGCAGTACTTC	CASSSSSYEQYF
TRBV4-2	NA	TRBD2	TRBJ2-2	TGTGCCAGCAGCCCGACTAGCGGCCAAACGAACACCGGGGAGCTGTTTTTT	CASSPTSGQTNTGELFF
TRBV7-2	NA	NA	TRBJ2-7	TGTGCCAGCAGCTTGTTCGGACTCCTCTACGAGCAGTACTTC	CASSLFGLLYEQYF
TRBV5-4	NA	NA	TRBJ1-1	TGTGCCAGCAGCCAGGGACGTCGGGAATGGAACACTGAAGCTTTCTTT	CASSQGRREWNTEAFF
TRBV19	NA	NA	TRBJ2-7	TGTGCCAGTAGTCGAACGACAGGAACCTACGAGCAGTACTTC	CASSRTTGTYEQYF
TRBV6-2/TRBV6-3	NA	TRBD2	TRBJ2-3	TGTGCCAGCAGCCGGACTAGCGGGGCGGGAGATACGCAGTATTTT	CASSRTSGAGDTQYF
TRBV30	NA	NA	TRBJ2-5	TGTGCCTGGAGTACCCATGACTTGTACCAAGAGACCCAGTACTTC	CAWSTHDLYQETQYF
TRBV6-5	once	NA	TRBJ1-2	TGTGCCAGCAGCCGGCATGGGGGTGACTATGGCTACACCTTC	CASSRHGGDYGYTF
TRBV5-1	NA	NA	TRBJ1-1	TGCGCCAGCAGTCCGGGGGGCGGGGGCACTGAAGCTTTCTTT	CASSPGGGGTEAFF
TRBV5-1	NA	NA	TRBJ2-2	TGCGCCAGCAGGGGCGGCGCTAACACCGGGGAGCTGTTTTTT	CASRGGANTGELFF
TRBV18	NA	NA	TRBJ2-7	TGTGCCAGCTCACCCGGAAAAGGGACTCCAGCTTCCTACGAGCAGTACTTC	CASSPGKGTPASYEQYF
TRBV5-4	NA	TRBD2	TRBJ2-1	TGTGCCAGCAGCGCCCGACTAGCGGGATTGAATCAGTTCTTC	CASSARLAGLNQFF
TRBV18	NA	TRBD1	TRBJ2-7	TGTGCCAGCTCAGCAACAGGGGCCTACGAGCAGTACTTC	CASSATGAYEQYF